The rows below give T cell receptor beta chains drawn from one sample of a study of T-cell memory formation after mild COVID-19. TCRdb fed the 5' RACE reads into MiXCR, producing one record per CDR3 protein. The data hold roughly 410,000 distinct CDR3 sequences, with 20% to 30% observed a single time. What was sequenced was PBMCs or a T cell subset sorted from them (not recorded which). Every receptor here comes from an adult woman who had mild COVID-19 (a few samples of this study predate the infection). Cell type and time point are not known. The CDR3 runs from the conserved cysteine through the conserved F or W. Each record gives: V gene, J gene, D gene, clone size, CDR3 DNA, CDR3 protein. D genes are given only for firm matches. For some rows the clone size is stated as once, few or many, or as a class when expanded; others skip it.

v_call: TRBV20-1
j_call: TRBJ2-6
d_call: -
clone_size: few
cdr3_nt: TGCAGTGCTAGAGGACTACCTTCGGTCTCTGGGGCCAACGTCCTGACTTTC
cdr3_aa: CSARGLPSVSGANVLTF

v_call: TRBV29-1
j_call: TRBJ2-3
d_call: -
clone_size: -
cdr3_nt: TGCAGCGTTGGCCCGACAGCTAGTCCAGATACGCAGTATTTT
cdr3_aa: CSVGPTASPDTQYF

v_call: TRBV29-1
j_call: TRBJ1-2
d_call: -
clone_size: -
cdr3_nt: TGCAGTATACCAAAATCACCTTATGGCTACACCTTC
cdr3_aa: CSIPKSPYGYTF

v_call: TRBV4-2
j_call: TRBJ2-1
d_call: TRBD2
clone_size: -
cdr3_nt: TGTGCCAGCAGCCAAGAAATCCCCCGACTAGCGGGAGGCGAGGAGCAGTTCTTC
cdr3_aa: CASSQEIPRLAGGEEQFF

v_call: TRBV4-1
j_call: TRBJ2-7
d_call: -
clone_size: -
cdr3_nt: TGCGCCAGCAGCCCGAGGGCCAGCGACGAGCAGTACTTC
cdr3_aa: CASSPRASDEQYF

v_call: TRBV12-3/TRBV12-4
j_call: TRBJ2-1
d_call: -
clone_size: -
cdr3_nt: TGTGCCAGCAGGGCTAGGACGGGAGAGCAGTTCTTC
cdr3_aa: CASRARTGEQFF

v_call: TRBV18
j_call: TRBJ1-1
d_call: -
clone_size: -
cdr3_nt: TGTGCCAGCTCACTCGGTACGGTACGAGTGAACACTGAAGCTTTCTTT
cdr3_aa: CASSLGTVRVNTEAFF

v_call: TRBV7-2
j_call: TRBJ1-2
d_call: -
clone_size: few
cdr3_nt: TGTGCCAGCAGCTTAGACCGCGGGGAAAGACTTAACTATGGCTACACCTTC
cdr3_aa: CASSLDRGERLNYGYTF

v_call: TRBV19
j_call: TRBJ1-1
d_call: -
clone_size: few
cdr3_nt: TGTGCCAGTAGTATTAGTGAAGTGAACACTGAAGCTTTCTTT
cdr3_aa: CASSISEVNTEAFF

v_call: TRBV5-1
j_call: TRBJ2-5
d_call: TRBD2
clone_size: few
cdr3_nt: TGCGCCAGCAGCTTCAGGACTAGCGGGGGGAGCCAAGAGACCCAGTACTTC
cdr3_aa: CASSFRTSGGSQETQYF

v_call: TRBV20-1
j_call: TRBJ2-7
d_call: -
clone_size: few
cdr3_nt: TGCAGTGCTAGAGATGCAACTACTCCAACCTACGAGCAGTACTTC
cdr3_aa: CSARDATTPTYEQYF

v_call: TRBV11-2
j_call: TRBJ2-2
d_call: TRBD2
clone_size: few
cdr3_nt: TGTGCCAGCAGCTCCTGGACTAGCGGGAGGACCGGGGAGCTGTTTTTT
cdr3_aa: CASSSWTSGRTGELFF

v_call: TRBV6-6
j_call: TRBJ2-1
d_call: -
clone_size: many
cdr3_nt: TGTGCCAGCACAATAGCGGCCTCAGGGAATGAGCAGTTCTTC
cdr3_aa: CASTIAASGNEQFF

v_call: TRBV11-2
j_call: TRBJ1-2
d_call: -
clone_size: -
cdr3_nt: TGTGCCAGGGCGGGGTTAGGTGGCTACACCTTC
cdr3_aa: CARAGLGGYTF

v_call: TRBV7-3
j_call: TRBJ2-1
d_call: TRBD1
clone_size: -
cdr3_nt: TGTGCCAGCAGCAACACAGGGGTAAGGGATGAGCAGTTCTTC
cdr3_aa: CASSNTGVRDEQFF

v_call: TRBV29-1
j_call: TRBJ2-3
d_call: TRBD1
clone_size: -
cdr3_nt: TGCAGCGATACGGGACAGGGCACAGATACGCAGTATTTT
cdr3_aa: CSDTGQGTDTQYF

v_call: TRBV20-1
j_call: TRBJ1-4
d_call: -
clone_size: -
cdr3_nt: TGCAGTGCTAGAGAACGGGGCGTGGCGGCAGGGGTTGTTGAAAAACTGTTTTTT
cdr3_aa: CSARERGVAAGVVEKLFF